The 27 T cell receptor beta chains below were found in one sample sequenced in a study of T-cell reconstitution after alpha-beta-depleted transplantation in children. As it was prepared, the TCRbeta library received unique molecular identifiers. TCRdb called the PCR reads again in MiXCR, with one record for every CDR3 protein. The sample gives approximately 210,000 distinct CDR3 sequences, 13% to 15% of which show up once; under 15% is in the top ten. The source material was PBMCs from the stem cell graft donor, sampled from the stem cell graft. The receptors were gathered from a human donor who donated a stem cell graft to a child with acute lymphoblastic leukemia.

This clonotype was observed at least ten times. The chain carries TRBV19 and TRBJ2-1, with 12 nucleotides matching TRBD2. This CDR3 comprises 14 residues. V trimming: 5 bases; J trimming: 9 bases; junction bases outside the gene matches: 5. Germline lookup yields CDR1 LNHDA and CDR2 SQIVND (reference sequence). CDR3 DNA: TGTGCCAGTAGTGGGACTAGCGGGTTGAGTGAGCAGTTCTTC. Residues: CASSGTSGLSEQFF.

This clonotype came up many times. The genes are TRBV7-9 and TRBJ2-3, with 14 bases lining up with TRBD2. Germline V gene sequence: CDR1 SEHNR, CDR2 FQNEAQ (reference sequence). The CDR3 sequence is 17 residues long. V gave up 5 bases and J gave up 3 bases; unmatched junction bases: 7. CDR3 region: CASSVGLAGVVTDTQYF. The CDR3 coding sequence is TGTGCCAGCAGCGTGGGACTAGCGGGAGTTGTTACAGATACGCAGTATTTT.

This clonotype has at least ten counts. This rearrangement joins TRBV5-5 to TRBJ1-2, with D possibly being TRBD1 (6 bases). V was clipped by 0 bases and J by 1 base, with 10 bases between them. The CDR3 spans 15 residues. CDR1 is SGHKS, CDR2 YYEKEE, per germline (reference sequence). The CDR3 region is CASSLVGAVNYGYTF. The CDR3 DNA reads TGTGCCAGCAGCTTGGTGGGGGCAGTTAACTATGGCTACACCTTC.

This chain connects TRBV5-1 to TRBJ2-5; TRBD2 agrees at 11 bases. The junction had 5 bases not matched to a gene; V was cut back by 1 base and J by 9 bases. The CDR3 is made up of 14 amino acids. CDR1 is SGHRS, CDR2 YFSETQ, per germline. CDR3: CASSLTSGSESQYF. The CDR3 nucleotides read TGCGCCAGCAGCTTGACTAGCGGGAGTGAGTCCCAGTACTTC.

This clonotype was counted at least ten times. The rearrangement uses TRBV12-3 or TRBV12-4 and TRBJ1-5; D is possibly TRBD1 (6 bases). The CDR3 is made up of 13 amino acids. The ends were cut back, 10 bases at V and 2 bases at J, with 12 bases in the middle. CDR3: CATQGTGNQPQHF. The CDR3 DNA sequence: TGTGCCACCCAGGGGACGGGCAATCAGCCCCAGCATTTT.

This clonotype was seen at least ten times. The chain links TRBV12-3 or TRBV12-4 to TRBJ2-7, with D possibly called TRBD1 or TRBD2 (6 bases each). V lost 6 bases and J 5 bases, leaving 17 bases between the germline ends. The CDR3 is 14 amino acids. CDR3 nucleotides: TGTGCCAGCAGCATGACAGGAGGGGATGACGAGCAGTACTTC. Amino acids: CASSMTGGDDEQYF.

This clonotype was observed at least ten times. V gene TRBV10-3 combines with J gene TRBJ2-5; TRBD2 aligns across 13 bases. Germline-derived CDR1 and CDR2 are ENHRY and SYGVKD. The CDR3 has 21 residues. The J segment lost 4 bases and the V segment lost 0 bases, leaving 17 bases of the junction unmatched. The CDR3 is CAISESHRAGTSGMGGETQYF. Written as DNA, the CDR3 is TGTGCCATCAGTGAGTCGCACCGAGCCGGGACTAGCGGGATGGGAGGAGAGACCCAGTACTTC.

The rearrangement uses TRBV12-3 or TRBV12-4 and TRBJ1-4; 9 nucleotides align to TRBD1. After removal of 4 bases from V and 5 bases from J, the junction contained 14 bases not matched to a gene. There are 18 residues in the CDR3. The CDR3 DNA follows: TGTGCCAGCAGTTCAGGGACAGGGTTTAGCGGTCCGAATGAAAAACTGTTTTTT. This sequence encodes CASSSGTGFSGPNEKLFF.

The table lists this clonotype with many counts. V and J are TRBV7-9 and TRBJ2-7, with unresolved D. Trimming stripped 5 bases from V and 3 bases from J, with 14 bases between. The CDR3 is 14 residues long. Germline assignment: CDR1 SEHNR and CDR2 FQNEAQ (reference sequence). CDR3 residues: CASSRPRVGYEQYF. DNA for the CDR3: TGTGCCAGCAGCCGTCCCCGGGTGGGCTACGAGCAGTACTTC.

This clonotype has just a few counts. This rearrangement joins TRBV7-2 to TRBJ1-5; 8 bases are shared with TRBD1. Trimming at V came to 5 bases and at J to 4 bases, leaving 7 bases not matched to a gene. The CDR3 is 15 residues long. Germline CDR1 reads SGHTA; CDR2 reads FQGNSA. For the CDR3, the DNA is TGTGCCAGCAGCCTAATACAGGGGGGGAATCAGCCCCAGCATTTT. Its translation: CASSLIQGGNQPQHF.

The chain is built from TRBV5-4 and TRBJ2-1, with 7 bases matching TRBD2. This CDR3 region has 16 residues. J gave up 5 bases and V 0 bases, and 8 bases lay outside the gene matches. Germline CDR1 reads SGHNT; CDR2 reads YYREEE (reference sequence). The CDR3 reads CASSLAGGLGDNEQFF. The CDR3 coding sequence is TGTGCCAGCAGCTTGGCCGGAGGACTAGGAGACAATGAGCAGTTCTTC.

The table lists this clonotype with a few counts. The rearrangement links TRBV29-1 to TRBJ2-7; 8 bases are a match to TRBD1. Germline CDR1 and CDR2: SQVTM and ANQGSEA. With 5 bases clipped from V and 0 bases from J, the junction kept 3 bases outside the gene matches. The CDR3 consists of 13 residues. DNA of the CDR3: TGCAGCGTTAGGACAGGGAGCTCCTACGAGCAGTACTTC. Translated, it gives CSVRTGSSYEQYF.

This clonotype was counted at least ten times. The rearrangement joins TRBV11-2 to TRBJ1-1; D is ambiguous. The germline V gene has CDR1 SGHAT and CDR2 FQNNGV. The V end lost 1 base, the J end lost 3 bases, and 6 bases lay between the germline ends. The CDR3 has 13 residues. In DNA form, the CDR3 reads TGTGCCAGCAGCTTAGCCACTTACACTGAAGCTTTCTTT. Protein sequence: CASSLATYTEAFF.

CDR3 region: CAISQLKRGNTEAFF. CDR3 coding DNA: TGTGCCATCAGTCAGCTAAAACGGGGGAACACTGAAGCTTTCTTT. V and J are TRBV10-3 and TRBJ1-1; no firm D call. CDR1 and CDR2 from the germline V gene are ENHRY and SYGVKD. With 5 bases removed from V and 1 base from J, the gap between germline ends came to 14 bases. The CDR3 sequence is 15 residues long.

V is TRBV30 and J is TRBJ2-7, with TRBD2 as a possible D gene (6 bases). Trimming took off 0 bases at V and 0 bases at J, with 9 bases between the two ends. Germline lookup yields CDR1 GTSNPN and CDR2 SVGIG (reference sequence). This CDR3 has 14 residues. CDR3 bases: TGTGCCTGGAGTGTACGCGGGACCTCCTACGAGCAGTACTTC. Translating gives CAWSVRGTSYEQYF.

This clonotype was counted ten times or more. The genes are TRBV5-6 and TRBJ2-7; 8 nucleotides match TRBD1. CDR3 length equals 15 residues. Per the germline V gene, CDR1 is SGHDT and CDR2 is YYEEEE. With 3 bases clipped from V and 3 bases from J, the junction kept 8 bases outside the gene matches. The CDR3 DNA is TGTGCCAGCAGCTCAAGGAGGACAGGGCTCTACGAGCAGTACTTC. Translating it yields CASSSRRTGLYEQYF.

This clonotype was observed at least ten times. CDR3 nucleotides: TGTGCCAGCAGTTTTAATGGGGTTCCAGATACGCAGTATTTT. Amino acid sequence: CASSFNGVPDTQYF. The V gene is TRBV12-3 or TRBV12-4, the J gene TRBJ2-3; no clear D gene. This CDR3 region has 14 residues. V was shortened by 3 bases and J by 4 bases, with 11 bases between the two germline ends.

This clonotype was recorded at least ten times. The gene calls are TRBV5-6 and TRBJ2-7; D tentatively fits TRBD1 or TRBD2 (5 bases each). CDR3 size: 16 residues. V was shortened by 1 base and J by 0 bases, with 14 bases between the two germline ends. Germline CDR1 is SGHDT and CDR2 is YYEEEE. In nucleotides, the CDR3 is TGTGCCAGCAGCTTGTACGGGGCCTCTAGCTCCTACGAGCAGTACTTC. Translation gives CASSLYGASSSYEQYF.

This clonotype was found many times. This chain uses TRBV11-3 with TRBJ2-7; a possible D gene is TRBD1 (5 bases). V lost 3 bases, J lost 5 bases, and 11 bases lay in between. The CDR3 extends over 13 amino acids. The germline gives CDR1 SGHNT, CDR2 YENEEA. The CDR3 DNA follows: TGTGCCAGCAGCTTGGAACAGGTTGACGAGCAGTACTTC. Protein sequence: CASSLEQVDEQYF.

Only a few counts were recorded for this clonotype. This chain uses TRBV7-9 with TRBJ2-7; 11 bases are shared with TRBD2. The trim removed 5 bases at V and 5 bases at J, leaving 8 bases unmatched. This CDR3 is built from 15 residues. CDR1 and CDR2 (germline): SEHNR, FQNEAQ (reference sequence). This CDR3 reads CASSLTSGRLDEQYF. DNA for the CDR3: TGTGCCAGCAGCCTCACTAGCGGGAGACTGGACGAGCAGTACTTC.

This clonotype was seen at least ten times. CDR3 amino acids: CSARDRGGWGGYEQYF. The CDR3 bases are TGCAGTGCTAGAGATAGGGGGGGCTGGGGAGGCTACGAGCAGTACTTC. The gene calls are TRBV20-1 and TRBJ2-7; the D gene is possibly TRBD2 (7 bases). V lost 0 bases and J 3 bases, leaving 18 bases between the germline ends. The CDR3 spans 16 residues. Germline-derived CDR1 and CDR2 are DFQATT and SNEGSKA (reference sequence).

This clonotype was found a few times. The gene calls are TRBV12-3 or TRBV12-4 and TRBJ2-2; D is perhaps TRBD2 (5 bases). Trimming pared 5 bases from V and 5 bases from J, leaving 15 bases between. The CDR3 contains 15 residues. The CDR3 DNA follows: TGTGCCAGCAGTCCTTTCTGGAGGAATACCGGGGAGCTGTTTTTT. Its translation: CASSPFWRNTGELFF.

This clonotype has ten or more counts. The chain links TRBV2 to TRBJ2-1; D unresolved. The germline CDR1 and CDR2 sequences are SNHLY and FYNNEI. CDR3 length: 11 residues. Trimming removed 4 bases from V and 7 bases from J, with 5 bases in between. CDR3 residues: CASSVGNEQFF. Written as DNA, the CDR3 is TGTGCCAGCAGTGTGGGAAATGAGCAGTTCTTC.

In this sample, this clonotype turned up a few times. This chain links TRBV5-1 with TRBJ1-1; tentatively, D is TRBD1 (6 bases). The V end was cut by 0 bases, the J end by 6 bases, with 12 bases between. CDR3 length equals 14 residues. The germline V gene encodes CDR1 SGHRS and CDR2 YFSETQ. The CDR3 here is CASSLAQDSPEAFF. The CDR3 bases are TGCGCCAGCAGCTTGGCCCAGGACAGTCCTGAAGCTTTCTTT.

This sequence joins TRBV13 and TRBJ2-1, with D perhaps matching TRBD1 (6 bases). Per the germline V gene, CDR1 is PRHDT and CDR2 is FYEKMQ (reference sequence). The ends were cut back, 0 bases at V and 7 bases at J, with 19 bases in the middle. The CDR3 extends over 17 amino acids. This CDR3 reads CASSLGKGESVRNEQFF. CDR3 nucleotide sequence: TGTGCCAGCAGCTTAGGGAAGGGGGAGTCGGTTCGGAATGAGCAGTTCTTC. The complete variable domain, with remaining parts taken from reference TRBV13 and TRBJ2-1, reads AAGVIQSPRHLIKEKRETATLKCYPIPRHDTVYWYQQGPGQDPQFLISFYEKMQSDKGSIPDRFSAQQFSDYHSELNMSSLELGDSALYFCASSLGKGESVRNEQFFGPGTRLTVL.

This clonotype has more than one count but fewer than ten. It is unclear where the CDR3 begins or ends on the DNA, so no DNA is shown, and the CDR3 is as TCRdb lists it. The CDR3 protein is CASSLVAGGTSQTF. The rearrangement uses TRBV7-9 and TRBJ2-1; TRBD2, as called in the table, went unchecked against the DNA. The CDR3 has 14 residues if both end residues are counted. Germline CDR1 is SEHNR and CDR2 is FQNEAQ (reference sequence).

This clonotype has a count of ten or more. J is TRBJ2-7 and V is TRBV6-1; 9 bases map to TRBD1. J was trimmed by 5 bases and V by 6 bases; bases with no gene match: 8. The CDR3 has 14 amino acids. The V gene's germline CDR1 is MNHNS and CDR2 SASEGT. The CDR3 loop is CASSRSGTGNEQYF. Here the CDR3 DNA reads TGTGCCAGCAGCCGTAGTGGGACAGGGAACGAGCAGTACTTC.